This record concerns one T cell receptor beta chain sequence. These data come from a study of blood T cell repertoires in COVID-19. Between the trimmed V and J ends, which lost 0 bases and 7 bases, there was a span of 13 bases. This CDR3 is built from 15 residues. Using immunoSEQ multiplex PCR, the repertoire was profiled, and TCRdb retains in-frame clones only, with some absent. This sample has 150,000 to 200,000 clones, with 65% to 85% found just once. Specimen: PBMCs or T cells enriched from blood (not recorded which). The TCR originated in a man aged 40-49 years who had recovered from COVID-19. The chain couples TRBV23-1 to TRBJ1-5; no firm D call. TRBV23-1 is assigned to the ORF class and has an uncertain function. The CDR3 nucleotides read TGCGCCAGCAGTCAATCGCACAGCTATTACCAGCCCCAGCATTTT. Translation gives CASSQSHSYYQPQHF.